The 32 T cell receptor beta chains below were found in one sample sequenced in a study of immune characterization of retroperitoneal liposarcoma. Each CDR3 protein gets one entry after TCRdb re-called the PCR reads with MiXCR. The sample shows around 10,000 distinct CDR3 sequences, 20% to 25% of them seen only once. Sequencing was carried out using blood. These receptors all come from a female donor with retroperitoneal liposarcoma.

This clonotype came up many times. One base away lies a much larger clone, so this may be a sequencing read error. The V and J genes are TRBV10-2 and TRBJ2-1; D gene unclear. V was clipped by 3 bases and J by 10 bases, with 13 bases between them. CDR3 length equals 13 residues. CDR1 and CDR2 from the germline V gene are WSHSY and SAAADI. This chain's CDR3 is CASSETPPPEQFF. In DNA, the CDR3 is TGCGCCAGCAGTGAAACACCTCCCCCCGAGCAGTTCTTC.

In its sample, this clonotype was seen a few times. This may be a read error, as it is one base from a much larger clone. V is TRBV7-2 and J is TRBJ2-1; TRBD1 agrees at 7 bases. The V segment lost 10 bases and the J segment 13 bases; nucleotides outside the gene matches: 19. The germline V gene encodes CDR1 SGHTA and CDR2 FQGNSA. The CDR3 is 14 amino acids. CDR3 coding DNA: TGTGCCACCAGGATCAGGGGGAGTGGAGAGACCCAGTTCTTC. Encoded protein: CATRIRGSGETQFF.

This clonotype was detected many times. J is TRBJ2-7 and V is TRBV11-2, with D perhaps matching TRBD1 or TRBD2 (5 bases each). Germline CDR1 and CDR2: SGHAT and FQNNGV. V dropped 6 bases and J dropped 2 bases, with 17 bases sitting between them. This CDR3 comprises 15 residues. CDR3 sequence (DNA): TGTGCCAGCAGGCGACCGGGGCAGGTCCCCTACGAGCAGTACTTC. Translation: CASRRPGQVPYEQYF.

The chain carries TRBV5-1 and TRBJ2-5; D might be TRBD2 (5 bases). The CDR3 extends over 14 amino acids. CDR1 is SGHRS and CDR2 is YFSETQ in the germline V gene. Deletions cut 2 bases from V and 1 base from J, with 9 bases between. Here the CDR3 DNA reads TGCGCCAGCAGCTTCGACTACTCCCAAGAGACCCAGTACTTC. Translating gives CASSFDYSQETQYF.

V and J are TRBV3-1 and TRBJ2-7, with 9 bases identical to TRBD1. Near its end, the DNA agrees better with TRBJ2-5, so the J call may be wrong. The CDR3 extends over 16 amino acids. The germline V gene has CDR1 LGHDT and CDR2 YNNKEL (reference sequence). The DNA for the CDR3 is TGTGCCAGCAGCCCACGGCAGGGACAGGGACGAGAGACCCAGTACTTC. This encodes CASSPRQGQGRETQYF.

This clonotype showed up just a few times. The J gene is TRBJ2-7, the V gene TRBV4-1; D remains unclear. V was cut by 3 bases and J by 7 bases, with 13 bases left in between. Germline values: CDR1 MGHRA, CDR2 YSYEKL. The CDR3 loop spans 13 amino acids. The DNA for the CDR3 is TGCGCCAGCAGCCAGTCGACCAGAACGGAGCAGTACTTC. Its translation is CASSQSTRTEQYF.

Only a few counts were recorded for this clonotype. This chain uses TRBV7-8 with TRBJ2-1, with 7 bases that match TRBD2. CDR1 and CDR2 from the germline V gene are SGHVS and FQNEAQ. The CDR3 has 15 residues. The ends lost 2 bases at V and 9 bases at J; junction bases unmatched: 10. CDR3 loop: CASSLRGLAGVEQFF. CDR3 sequence (DNA): TGTGCCAGCAGCTTAAGGGGTTTAGCGGGTGTTGAGCAGTTCTTC.

This chain links TRBV12-3 or TRBV12-4 with TRBJ2-1; the D is unclear. CDR3 size: 18 residues. Trimming removed 2 bases from V and 0 bases from J, with 17 bases in between. This CDR3 reads CASSLYVPFLSSYNEQFF. CDR3 nucleotides: TGTGCCAGCAGTTTATACGTTCCTTTCCTGAGCTCCTACAATGAGCAGTTCTTC.

This clonotype was recorded only once. The chain employs TRBV12-3 or TRBV12-4 and TRBJ1-1; TRBD1 matches at 7 bases. V dropped 7 bases and J dropped 2; count of bases not matched to a gene: 4. This CDR3 region has 13 residues. In nucleotides, the CDR3 is TGTGCCAGCACCGGGACAGTCAACACTGAAGCTTTCTTT. It specifies CASTGTVNTEAFF.

This clonotype showed up many times. This chain joins TRBV12-3 or TRBV12-4 and TRBJ2-1; 8 positions agree with TRBD2. The CDR3 has 17 amino acids. Losses at the gene ends were 3 bases for V and 9 bases for J; bases not matched to a gene: 16. The CDR3 DNA sequence: TGTGCCAGCAGTTTCGTGAGGGCCTGGGCGGGAGGTGGTGAGCAGTTCTTC. Residues: CASSFVRAWAGGGEQFF.

This clonotype was counted a few times. The rearrangement links TRBV5-6 to TRBJ2-3; 10 positions agree with TRBD2. After removal of 3 bases from V and 4 bases from J, the junction contained 5 bases not matched to a gene. Germline V lookup: CDR1 SGHDT, CDR2 YYEEEE. This CDR3 contains 15 residues. Here the CDR3 reads CASSSLAGEADTQYF. The CDR3 coding sequence is TGTGCCAGCAGCTCTCTAGCGGGAGAAGCAGATACGCAGTATTTT.

This sequence joins TRBV7-2 and TRBJ2-1; weak D call: TRBD1 (5 bases). The V end lost 2 bases, the J end lost 10 bases, and 12 bases lay between the germline ends. Germline-derived CDR1 and CDR2 are SGHTA and FQGNSA. The CDR3 consists of 13 residues. CDR3 bases: TGTGCCAGCAGCTTATCCAGGGTATACGAGCAGTTCTTC. This translates into CASSLSRVYEQFF.

Ten or more counts support this clonotype. This chain uses TRBV6-1 with TRBJ2-1; 7 nucleotides line up with TRBD1. The closer fit of TRBJ2-7 to the DNA end suggests the J call may be wrong. The CDR3 is made up of 13 amino acids. Germline values: CDR1 MNHNS, CDR2 SASEGT. CDR3 nucleotides: TGTGCCAGCAGGCTGACAGGGTCGGACGAGCAGTACTTC. Translating gives CASRLTGSDEQYF.

V and J are TRBV28 and TRBJ2-2, with 7 bases fitting TRBD1. The V gene's germline CDR1 is MDHEN and CDR2 SYDVKM. The V and J ends lost 6 bases and 1 base, in that order; junction bases with no gene match: 5. This CDR3 has 15 residues. Written as DNA, the CDR3 is TGTGCCAGCAGCTCCGGACAGGTGAACACCGGGGAGCTGTTTTTT. Amino acid sequence: CASSSGQVNTGELFF.

The gene calls are TRBV27 and TRBJ2-3, with 10 nucleotides matching TRBD1. Trimming took 6 bases from V and 6 from J; bases not matched to a gene: 6. CDR1 is MNHEY, CDR2 SMNVEV, per germline (reference sequence). This CDR3 has 14 amino acids. This CDR3 is CASSRTGGGDTQYF. In nucleotides, the CDR3 is TGTGCCAGCAGCCGGACAGGGGGAGGTGATACGCAGTATTTT.

This clonotype appeared many times. The rearrangement links TRBV10-3 to TRBJ2-1, with TRBD2 matching 7 bases. Germline CDR1 reads ENHRY; CDR2 reads SYGVKD. CDR3 size: 18 residues. V trimming: 0 bases; J trimming: 1 base; junction bases outside the gene matches: 9. CDR3: CAISESVGDYPSYNEQFF. CDR3 sequence (DNA): TGTGCCATCAGTGAGTCGGTAGGGGACTATCCATCCTACAATGAGCAGTTCTTC.

V usage is TRBV6-5 and J usage is TRBJ1-3, with unresolved D. This CDR3 has 15 amino acids. Trimming stripped 0 bases from V and 4 bases from J, with 10 bases between. Germline assignment: CDR1 MNHEY and CDR2 SVGAGI. The CDR3 coding sequence is TGTGCCAGCAGTTACTCGGGAGTGGTCGGAAACACCATATATTTT. It yields the protein CASSYSGVVGNTIYF.

In this sample, this clonotype is medium-sized. The chain uses TRBV27 and TRBJ2-5, with D hard to call. Per germline, CDR1 MNHEY and CDR2 SMNVEV (reference sequence). V was trimmed by 5 bases and J by 2 bases, leaving 21 bases between them. The CDR3 has 17 amino acids. As DNA, the CDR3 is TGTGCCAGCAGTCAGAGATGGTTGACGGTGTCACAAGAGACCCAGTACTTC. Translating gives CASSQRWLTVSQETQYF.

The rearrangement uses TRBV7-6 and TRBJ2-5; D uncertain. The tail of the sequence fits TRBJ2-1 better, so the J call may be wrong. This CDR3 spans 16 amino acids. CDR1 and CDR2 (germline): SGHVS, FNYEAQ. The CDR3 protein is CASSLVLSRANYEQFF. Written as DNA, the CDR3 is TGTGCCAGCAGCTTAGTCCTTTCTAGGGCCAACTATGAGCAGTTCTTC.

V is TRBV6-1 and J is TRBJ2-1; TRBD1 is a possible D gene (6 bases). The tail of the sequence fits TRBJ2-7 better, so the J call may be wrong. Germline V gene data show CDR1 as MNHNS and CDR2 as SASEGT. CDR3 length: 16 residues. CDR3 DNA: TGTGCCAGCAGCCTCCGGACAGCGACCATCCTGAACGAGCAGTACTTC. This sequence encodes CASSLRTATILNEQYF.

This chain joins TRBV6-1 and TRBJ2-5, with a tentative D call TRBD2 (6 bases). The J call may be in error: the DNA end matches TRBJ2-7 better. This CDR3 region has 14 residues. Germline lookup yields CDR1 MNHNS and CDR2 SASEGT. Written as DNA, the CDR3 is TGTGCCAGCACCCCTCCCGGGAGAACGGACGAGCAGTACTTC. It codes for CASTPPGRTDEQYF.

The chain employs TRBV11-2 and TRBJ1-6, with unresolved D. Trimming cost V 5 bases and J 9 bases, with 17 bases left between them. The germline V gene has CDR1 SGHAT and CDR2 FQNNGV. CDR3 size: 15 residues. The CDR3 region is CASSPDLSPISPLHF. Here the CDR3 DNA reads TGTGCCAGCAGCCCCGACCTGAGTCCAATTTCACCCCTCCACTTT. The whole variable domain, remainder taken from reference TRBV11-2 and TRBJ1-6, is EAGVAQSPRYKIIEKRQSVAFWCNPISGHATLYWYQQILGQGPKLLIQFQNNGVVDDSQLPKDRFSAERLKGVDSTLKIQPAKLEDSAVYLCASSPDLSPISPLHFGNGTRLTVT.

This clonotype has more than one count but fewer than ten. V and J are TRBV6-5 and TRBJ1-1, with TRBD1 as a possible D gene (6 bases). Trimming left V 6 bases short and J 2 bases short, with 13 bases between. Germline CDR1 MNHEY, CDR2 SVGAGI. The CDR3 length is 14 residues. CDR3 sequence reads: CASRTGTLNTEAFF. The CDR3 DNA reads TGTGCCAGCAGGACCGGGACACTTAACACTGAAGCTTTCTTT.

This clonotype was picked up a small number of times. This chain uses TRBV11-3 with TRBJ2-2, with D uncertain. The CDR3 has 14 amino acids. The germline gives CDR1 SGHNT, CDR2 YENEEA. V gave up 6 bases and J gave up 2 bases, with 10 bases separating them. The CDR3 protein is CASSFTQNTGELFF. The DNA for the CDR3 is TGTGCCAGCAGTTTCACACAAAACACCGGGGAGCTGTTTTTT.

The V call is TRBV12-3 or TRBV12-4, the J call TRBJ1-1; D is undetermined. The CDR3 consists of 12 residues. Trimming removed 5 bases from V and 3 bases from J, with 7 bases in between. CDR3 nucleotide sequence: TGTGCCAGCAGTGAGGAGTACACTGAAGCTTTCTTT. Its protein product is CASSEEYTEAFF.

CDR3 bases: TGTGCCACCAGTGATTTGCAGACAGGGGCAAGCTCTGGAAACACCATATATTTT. This translates into CATSDLQTGASSGNTIYF. J is TRBJ1-3 and V is TRBV24-1, with 8 bases aligning to TRBD1. Germline CDR1 is KGHDR and CDR2 is SFDVKD. Trimming removed 0 bases from V and 0 bases from J; junction bases left unmatched: 6. CDR3 length equals 18 residues.

The genes are TRBV9 and TRBJ2-3; 8 bases align to TRBD2. CDR3 length equals 16 residues. V was pared by 3 bases and J by 6 bases, with 12 bases of the junction left unmatched. Germline V CDR1 and CDR2: SGDLS, YYNGEE. The CDR3 here is CASSASGGVPSDTQYF. The CDR3 DNA follows: TGTGCCAGCAGCGCCTCCGGGGGGGTCCCATCCGATACGCAGTATTTT.

There are a few counts of this clonotype. V and J are TRBV12-5 and TRBJ2-2; 8 bases fit TRBD1. CDR3 length equals 15 residues. V gave up 5 bases and J gave up 1 base; unmatched junction bases: 3. Looked up from germline, CDR1 is LGHNT and CDR2 is FRNRAP. The CDR3 here is CASGVGQGNTGELFF. For the CDR3, the DNA is TGTGCTAGTGGTGTAGGACAGGGGAACACCGGGGAGCTGTTTTTT.

To note about this clonotype: At one boundary the junction diverges from the germline segment, which might be a read error. The genes are TRBV12-3 or TRBV12-4 and TRBJ1-1; D is ambiguous. The CDR3 covers 13 residues. CDR3 residues: CASSLERNAEAFF. CDR3 DNA sequence: TGTGCCAGCAGTTTAGAGCGGAACGCTGAAGCTTTCTTT.

Within the sample, this clonotype is medium-sized (0.01 to 0.1%). The chain couples TRBV27 to TRBJ2-1, with a weak D call TRBD2 (7 bases). Germline-derived CDR1 and CDR2 are MNHEY and SMNVEV (reference sequence). CDR3 length equals 14 residues. Trimming stripped 8 bases from V and 6 bases from J, with 17 bases between. The CDR3: CASGGLEGGNEQFF. In DNA form, the CDR3 reads TGTGCCAGCGGTGGACTAGAGGGGGGCAATGAGCAGTTCTTC.

This chain links TRBV6-5 with TRBJ2-5; D possibly corresponds to TRBD2 (5 bases). The CDR3 sequence is 14 residues long. Germline V gene data show CDR1 as MNHEY and CDR2 as SVGAGI. Between the trimmed V and J ends, which lost 0 bases and 11 bases, there was a span of 16 bases. The CDR3 DNA sequence: TGTGCCAGCAGTTACTCCTGGCAGTCTAGGGAGCAGTACTTC. This translates into CASSYSWQSREQYF.

There are a few counts of this clonotype. The V call is TRBV11-3, the J call TRBJ2-1; the match to TRBD2 covers 8 bases. This CDR3 region has 15 residues. Trimming took 5 bases from V and 4 from J; bases not matched to a gene: 7. Looked up from germline, CDR1 is SGHNT and CDR2 is YENEEA. The CDR3 spells CASSPIAGSYNEQFF. For the CDR3, the DNA is TGTGCCAGCAGCCCTATAGCGGGATCTTACAATGAGCAGTTCTTC.